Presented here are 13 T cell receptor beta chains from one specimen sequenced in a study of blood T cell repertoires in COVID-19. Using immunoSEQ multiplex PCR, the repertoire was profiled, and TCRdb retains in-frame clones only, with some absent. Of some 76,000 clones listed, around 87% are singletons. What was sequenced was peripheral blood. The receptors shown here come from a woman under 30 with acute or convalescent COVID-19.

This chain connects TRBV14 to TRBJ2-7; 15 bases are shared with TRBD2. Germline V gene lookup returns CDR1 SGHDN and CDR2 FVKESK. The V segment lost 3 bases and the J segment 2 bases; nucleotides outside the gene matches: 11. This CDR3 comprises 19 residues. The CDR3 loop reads CASSQGLAGGGFPPYEQYF. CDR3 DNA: TGTGCCAGCAGCCAGGGACTAGCGGGAGGAGGTTTTCCGCCCTACGAGCAGTACTTC.

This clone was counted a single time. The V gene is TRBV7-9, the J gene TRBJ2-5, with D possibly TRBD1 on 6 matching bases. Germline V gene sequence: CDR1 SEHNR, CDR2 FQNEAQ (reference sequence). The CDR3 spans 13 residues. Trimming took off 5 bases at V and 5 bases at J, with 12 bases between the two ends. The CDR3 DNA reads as TGTGCCAGCAGCCGAACAGGGTCCGAGACCCAGTACTTC. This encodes CASSRTGSETQYF.

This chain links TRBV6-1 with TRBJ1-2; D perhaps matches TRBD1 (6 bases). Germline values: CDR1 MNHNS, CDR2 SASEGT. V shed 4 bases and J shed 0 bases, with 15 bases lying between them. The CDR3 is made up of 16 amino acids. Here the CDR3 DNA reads TGTGCCAGCAGTGTAGCTAAGGGACAAACTAACTATGGCTACACCTTC. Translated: CASSVAKGQTNYGYTF.

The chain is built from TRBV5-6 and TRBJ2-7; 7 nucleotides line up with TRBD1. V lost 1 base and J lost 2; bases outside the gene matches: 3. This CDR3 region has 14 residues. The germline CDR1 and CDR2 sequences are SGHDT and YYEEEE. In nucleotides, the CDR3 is TGTGCCAGCAGCTTGCGTCAGGGGGCCTACGAGCAGTACTTC. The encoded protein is CASSLRQGAYEQYF. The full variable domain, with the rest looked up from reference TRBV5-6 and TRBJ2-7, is DAGVTQSPTHLIKTRGQQVTLRCSPKSGHDTVSWYQQALGQGPQFIFQYYEEEERQRGNFPDRFSGHQFPNYSSELNVNALLLGDSALYLCASSLRQGAYEQYFGPGTRLTVT.

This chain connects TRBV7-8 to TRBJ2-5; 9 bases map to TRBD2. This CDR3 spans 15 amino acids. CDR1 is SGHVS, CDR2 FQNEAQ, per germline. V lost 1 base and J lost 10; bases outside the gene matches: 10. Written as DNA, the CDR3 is TGTGCCAGCAGCTTAGTACTAGCGGGTCAAAGGGACCAGTACTTC. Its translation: CASSLVLAGQRDQYF.

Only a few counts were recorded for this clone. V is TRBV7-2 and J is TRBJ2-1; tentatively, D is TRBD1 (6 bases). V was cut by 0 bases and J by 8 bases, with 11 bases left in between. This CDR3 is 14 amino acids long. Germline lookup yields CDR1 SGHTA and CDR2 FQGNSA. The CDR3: CASSLAGQWDEQFF. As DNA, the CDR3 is TGTGCCAGCAGCTTAGCCGGACAGTGGGATGAGCAGTTCTTC.

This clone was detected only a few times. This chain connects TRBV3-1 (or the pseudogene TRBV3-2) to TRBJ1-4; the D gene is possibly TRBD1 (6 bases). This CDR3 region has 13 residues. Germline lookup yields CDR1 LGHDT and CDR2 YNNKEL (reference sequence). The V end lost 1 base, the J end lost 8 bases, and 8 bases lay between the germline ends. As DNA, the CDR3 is TGTGCCAGCAGCCAAGCAGGGGTCGAAAAACTGTTTTTT. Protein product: CASSQAGVEKLFF.

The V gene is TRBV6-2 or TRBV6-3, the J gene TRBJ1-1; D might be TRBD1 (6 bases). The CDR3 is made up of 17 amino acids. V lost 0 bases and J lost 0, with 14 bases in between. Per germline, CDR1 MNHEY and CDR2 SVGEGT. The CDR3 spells CASSYSPRGSMNTEAFF. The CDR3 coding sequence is TGTGCCAGCAGTTACTCCCCCAGGGGTTCCATGAACACTGAAGCTTTCTTT.

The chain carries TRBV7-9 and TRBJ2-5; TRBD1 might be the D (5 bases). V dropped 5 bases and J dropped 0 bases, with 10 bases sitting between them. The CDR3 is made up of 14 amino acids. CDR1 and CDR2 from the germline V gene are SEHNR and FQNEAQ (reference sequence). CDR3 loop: CASSERQNQETQYF. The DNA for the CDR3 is TGTGCCAGCAGCGAGAGACAGAACCAAGAGACCCAGTACTTC.

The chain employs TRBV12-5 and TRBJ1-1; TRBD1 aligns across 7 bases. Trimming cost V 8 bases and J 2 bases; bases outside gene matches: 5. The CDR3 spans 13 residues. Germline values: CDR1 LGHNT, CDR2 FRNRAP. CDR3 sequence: CASSRQGNTEAFF. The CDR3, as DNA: TGTGCTAGTTCTCGACAGGGTAACACTGAAGCTTTCTTT.

CDR3 region: CASSYSRQGWREQYF. In DNA, the CDR3 is TGTGCCAGCAGTTACTCGAGGCAAGGCTGGAGGGAGCAGTACTTC. V and J are TRBV6-5 and TRBJ2-7; TRBD2 is a possible D gene (5 bases). Germline CDR1 MNHEY, CDR2 SVGAGI. The CDR3 sequence is 15 residues long. The V end lost 0 bases, the J end lost 7 bases, and 16 bases lay between the germline ends.

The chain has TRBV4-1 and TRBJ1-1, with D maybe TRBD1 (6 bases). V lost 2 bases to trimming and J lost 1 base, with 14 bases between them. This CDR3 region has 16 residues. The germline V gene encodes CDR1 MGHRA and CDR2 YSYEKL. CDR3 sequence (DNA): TGCGCCAGCAGCCAAATTTTCGGACAGACGAACACTGAAGCTTTCTTT. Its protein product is CASSQIFGQTNTEAFF.

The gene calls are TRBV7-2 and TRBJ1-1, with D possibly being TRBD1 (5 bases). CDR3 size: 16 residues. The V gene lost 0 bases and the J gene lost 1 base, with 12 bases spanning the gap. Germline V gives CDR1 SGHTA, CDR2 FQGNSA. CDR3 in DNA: TGTGCCAGCAGCTTAGCGTCTCCGGGGGGGAACACTGAAGCTTTCTTT. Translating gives CASSLASPGGNTEAFF.